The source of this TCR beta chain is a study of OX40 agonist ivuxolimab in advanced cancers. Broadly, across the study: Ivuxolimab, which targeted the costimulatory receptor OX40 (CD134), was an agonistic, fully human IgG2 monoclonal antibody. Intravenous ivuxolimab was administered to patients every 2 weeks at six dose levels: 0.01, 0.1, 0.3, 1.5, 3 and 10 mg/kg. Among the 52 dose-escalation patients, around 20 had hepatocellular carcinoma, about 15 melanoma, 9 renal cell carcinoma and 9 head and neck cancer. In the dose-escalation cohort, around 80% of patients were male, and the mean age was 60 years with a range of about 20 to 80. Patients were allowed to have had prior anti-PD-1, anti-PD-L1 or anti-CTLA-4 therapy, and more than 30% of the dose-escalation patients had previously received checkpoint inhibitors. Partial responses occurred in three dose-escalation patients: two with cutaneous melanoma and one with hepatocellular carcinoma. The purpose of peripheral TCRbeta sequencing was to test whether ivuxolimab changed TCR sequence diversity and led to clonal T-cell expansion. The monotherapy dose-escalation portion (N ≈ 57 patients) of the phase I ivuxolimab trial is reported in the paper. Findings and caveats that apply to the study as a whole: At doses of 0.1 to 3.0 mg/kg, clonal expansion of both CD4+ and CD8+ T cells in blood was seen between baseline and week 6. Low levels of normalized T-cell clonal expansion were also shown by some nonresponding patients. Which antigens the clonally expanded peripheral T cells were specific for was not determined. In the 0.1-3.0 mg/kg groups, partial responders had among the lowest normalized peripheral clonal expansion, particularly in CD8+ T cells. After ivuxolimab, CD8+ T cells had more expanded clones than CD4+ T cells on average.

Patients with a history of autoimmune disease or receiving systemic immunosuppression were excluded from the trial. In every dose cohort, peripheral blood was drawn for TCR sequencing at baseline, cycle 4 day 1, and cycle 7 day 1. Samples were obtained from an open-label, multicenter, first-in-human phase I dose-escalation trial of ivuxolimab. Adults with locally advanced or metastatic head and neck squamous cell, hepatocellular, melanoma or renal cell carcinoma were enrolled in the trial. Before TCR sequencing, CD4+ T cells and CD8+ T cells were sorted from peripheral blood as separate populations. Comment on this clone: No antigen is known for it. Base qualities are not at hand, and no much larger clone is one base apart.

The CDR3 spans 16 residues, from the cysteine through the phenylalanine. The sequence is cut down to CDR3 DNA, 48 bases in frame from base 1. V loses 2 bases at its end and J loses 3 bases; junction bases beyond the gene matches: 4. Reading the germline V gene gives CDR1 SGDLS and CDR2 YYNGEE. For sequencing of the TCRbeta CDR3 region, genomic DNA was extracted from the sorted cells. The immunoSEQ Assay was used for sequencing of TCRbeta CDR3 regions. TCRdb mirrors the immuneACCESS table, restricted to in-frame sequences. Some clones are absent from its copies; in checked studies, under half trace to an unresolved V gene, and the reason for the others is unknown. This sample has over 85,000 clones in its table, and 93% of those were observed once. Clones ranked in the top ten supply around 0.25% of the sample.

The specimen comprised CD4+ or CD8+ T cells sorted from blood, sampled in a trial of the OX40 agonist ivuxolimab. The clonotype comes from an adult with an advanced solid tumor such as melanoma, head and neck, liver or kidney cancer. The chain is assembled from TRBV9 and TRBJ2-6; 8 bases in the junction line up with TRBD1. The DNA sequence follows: TGTGCCAGCAGCGTCAGGGGGCTGATTGGGGCCAACGTCCTGACTTTC. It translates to CASSVRGLIGANVLTF.